One and the same sample provided the 14 T cell receptor beta chains below, sequenced in a study. MiXCR was run by TCRdb on the 5' RACE reads, yielding one entry per CDR3 protein. The sample lists roughly 69,000 distinct CDR3 sequences, under 25% seen once, with under 3.5% in the top ten. The material sequenced was memory CD4+ T cells sorted from a lymph node. As to subset: memory CD4+ T cells, CD4+CD45RO+CD25-. These receptor sequences come from a female donor with breast cancer.

This clonotype was observed a few times. The V and J genes are TRBV18 and TRBJ2-5; D unresolved. With 2 bases removed from V and 5 bases from J, the gap between germline ends came to 6 bases. The CDR3 consists of 12 residues. Germline values: CDR1 KGHSH, CDR2 LQKENI. The CDR3 DNA is TGTGCCAGCTCACCAAGGTCGGAGACCCAGTACTTC. Protein sequence: CASSPRSETQYF.

The chain joins TRBV20-1 to TRBJ2-1; TRBD2 aligns across 7 bases. Germline CDR1 reads DFQATT; CDR2 reads SNEGSKA (reference sequence). J was trimmed by 0 bases and V by 0 bases; bases with no gene match: 5. There are 16 residues in the CDR3. CDR3 nucleotides: TGCAGTGCTAGAGATGGCGGCGGGAGCTCCTACAATGAGCAGTTCTTC. Protein product: CSARDGGGSSYNEQFF.

This clonotype has ten or more counts. The chain links TRBV6-5 to TRBJ1-5; D call uncertain. V was cut by 6 bases and J by 6 bases, with 9 bases left in between. Germline V gene sequence: CDR1 MNHEY, CDR2 SVGAGI. This CDR3 spans 12 amino acids. This CDR3 is CASSSPRQPQHF. As DNA, the CDR3 is TGTGCCAGCAGCTCACCTCGTCAGCCCCAGCATTTT.

The chain recombines TRBV6-1 with TRBJ1-5; no firm D call. V lost 4 bases and J 4 bases, leaving 11 bases between the germline ends. The germline V gene has CDR1 MNHNS and CDR2 SASEGT. The CDR3 runs 14 residues. CDR3 residues: CASSAREQNQPQHF. The CDR3, as DNA: TGTGCCAGCAGTGCCCGTGAACAGAATCAGCCCCAGCATTTT.

This sequence joins TRBV4-3 and TRBJ1-2; D is uncertain. CDR1 is LGHNA and CDR2 is YSLEER in the germline V gene. Trimming stripped 0 bases from V and 8 bases from J, with 10 bases between. CDR3 length: 13 amino acids. Here the CDR3 reads CASSQEGVGGYTF. CDR3 sequence (DNA): TGCGCCAGCAGCCAAGAAGGCGTGGGAGGCTACACCTTC.

This clonotype occurred a few times. The J gene is TRBJ2-3, the V gene TRBV6-5, with TRBD2 as a possible D gene (6 bases). CDR3 length: 15 residues. Germline loops: CDR1 MNHEY, CDR2 SVGAGI. V shed 2 bases and J shed 2 bases, with 11 bases lying between them. The chain's CDR3 is CASSYRRGLTDTQYF. In nucleotides, the CDR3 is TGTGCCAGCAGTTACCGGCGGGGTCTCACAGATACGCAGTATTTT.

CDR3 DNA sequence: TGCAGTGCTAGGGGGCTAGTCAAAGAGACCCAGTACTTC. Translation: CSARGLVKETQYF. This sequence joins TRBV20-1 and TRBJ2-5; TRBD1 is a possible D gene (5 bases). Trimming shortened V by 3 bases and J by 3 bases, and 11 bases separated the two germline ends. The CDR3 covers 13 residues. Germline V gives CDR1 DFQATT, CDR2 SNEGSKA (reference sequence).

The rearrangement uses TRBV20-1 and TRBJ1-6, with TRBD1 matching over 10 bases. CDR1 and CDR2 from the germline V gene are DFQATT and SNEGSKA (reference sequence). This CDR3 contains 15 residues. Losses at the gene ends were 5 bases for V and 7 bases for J; bases not matched to a gene: 8. As DNA, the CDR3 is TGCAGTGCTGCTAGACAGGGGGCCGAGAATTCACCCCTCCACTTT. It translates to CSAARQGAENSPLHF.

The chain employs TRBV5-1 and TRBJ1-1; possibly TRBD1 for D (5 bases). The CDR3 contains 14 residues. Deletions cut 1 base from V and 4 bases from J, with 11 bases between. Germline V gives CDR1 SGHRS, CDR2 YFSETQ. This CDR3 is CASSLYGGGTEAFF. The CDR3 DNA sequence: TGCGCCAGCAGCTTGTATGGGGGAGGCACTGAAGCTTTCTTT.

This clonotype was picked up a small number of times. The J gene is TRBJ1-5, the V gene TRBV5-1; D is perhaps TRBD1 (5 bases). Trimming removed 4 bases from V and 3 bases from J, with 8 bases in between. The CDR3 has 13 residues. The germline V gene has CDR1 SGHRS and CDR2 YFSETQ. The CDR3 here is CASSQGINQPQHF. In nucleotides, the CDR3 is TGCGCCAGCAGCCAGGGAATCAATCAGCCCCAGCATTTT. The entire variable domain, with the rest obtained from reference TRBV5-1 and TRBJ1-5, is as follows: KAGVTQTPRYLIKTRGQQVTLSCSPISGHRSVSWYQQTPGQGLQFLFEYFSETQRNKGNFPGRFSGRQFSNSRSEMNVSTLELGDSALYLCASSQGINQPQHFGDGTRLSIL.

The chain employs TRBV20-1 and TRBJ2-7; 10 nucleotides line up with TRBD1. CDR1 and CDR2 from the germline V gene are DFQATT and SNEGSKA (reference sequence). The CDR3 length is 15 residues. V shed 3 bases, J shed 4 bases, and the junction held 9 bases outside the gene matches. CDR3 sequence (DNA): TGCAGTGCTAGGGATCGGACAGGGGGGACTTACGAGCAGTACTTC. It yields the protein CSARDRTGGTYEQYF.

This clonotype was counted ten times or more. V usage is TRBV6-2 or TRBV6-3 and J usage is TRBJ1-4, with D hard to call. The CDR3 runs to 14 residues. The ends were cut back, 6 bases at V and 5 bases at J, with 13 bases in the middle. Germline V gene sequence: CDR1 MNHEY, CDR2 SVGEGT. The CDR3 protein is CASSHPDANEKLFF. The CDR3 DNA follows: TGTGCCAGCAGCCACCCGGACGCCAATGAAAAACTGTTTTTT.

This clonotype was detected a few times. The V and J genes are TRBV12-2 and TRBJ2-1; the table's TRBD2 call for D was not verified on the DNA. TRBV12-2 is a pseudogene. The CDR3 runs 18 residues. This CDR3 is CASRLIGLAGEGYNEQFF. CDR3 coding DNA: TGTGCAAGTCGCTTGATAGGGCTAGCGGGAGAGGGCTACAATGAGCAGTTCTTC.

At least ten counts were recorded for this clonotype. The chain links TRBV4-1 to TRBJ2-1; D not resolved. V was trimmed by 1 base and J by 3 bases, leaving 7 bases between them. Germline-derived CDR1 and CDR2 are MGHRA and YSYEKL. The CDR3 has 14 amino acids. CDR3 sequence reads: CASSQVENYNEQFF. For the CDR3, the DNA is TGCGCCAGCAGCCAAGTAGAGAACTACAATGAGCAGTTCTTC.